One and the same sample provided the 19 T cell receptor beta chains below, sequenced in a study of identical twins' blood T cells. TCRdb re-derived calls from the 5' RACE reads in MiXCR, one entry per CDR3 protein. The table lists about 370,000 distinct CDR3 sequences, around 30% of them singletons. Source material: PBMCs. The receptors were sampled from a woman between 18 and 55 years old in good health.

The rearrangement uses TRBV6-2 or TRBV6-3 and TRBJ2-7, with D possibly matching TRBD2 (5 bases). The CDR3 extends over 12 amino acids. The germline gives CDR1 MNHEY, CDR2 SVGEGT. The V end was cut by 6 bases, the J end by 2 bases, with 8 bases between. The chain's CDR3 is CASRGSPYEQYF. Here the CDR3 DNA reads TGTGCCAGCAGAGGGAGTCCCTACGAGCAGTACTTC.

The V call is TRBV20-1, the J call TRBJ2-7; 12 nucleotides agree with TRBD2. Germline-derived CDR1 and CDR2 are DFQATT and SNEGSKA (reference sequence). CDR3 length equals 15 residues. The ends lost 3 bases at V and 5 bases at J; junction bases unmatched: 8. This CDR3 is CSASKASGRVHEQYF. The CDR3 nucleotides read TGCAGTGCTAGTAAGGCTAGCGGGAGGGTCCACGAGCAGTACTTC.

This clonotype was observed many times. J is TRBJ1-1 and V is TRBV29-1; D is ambiguous. The V end lost 3 bases, the J end lost 8 bases, and 13 bases lay between the germline ends. This CDR3 has 12 residues. The V gene's germline CDR1 is SQVTM and CDR2 ANQGSEA. The CDR3 nucleotides are TGCAGCGTTGAGGTCATCCGTCTGGAAGCTTTCTTT. It encodes CSVEVIRLEAFF.

The CDR3 loop reads CASSLRVSADRARPAFF. The CDR3 region has the DNA TGTGCCAGCAGCTTAAGGGTATCGGCAGACAGGGCTCGACCAGCTTTCTTT. The rearrangement links TRBV7-9 to TRBJ1-1; 7 nucleotides agree with TRBD1. CDR1 and CDR2 (germline): SEHNR, FQNEAQ (reference sequence). V lost 2 bases, J lost 10 bases, and 19 bases stayed unmatched. The CDR3 totals 17 residues.

The genes are TRBV24-1 and TRBJ2-1; no clear D. V was cut by 0 bases and J by 0 bases, with 8 bases left in between. Germline loops: CDR1 KGHDR, CDR2 SFDVKD. The CDR3 has 16 amino acids. In DNA, the CDR3 is TGTGCCACCAGTGATTTGGATGAAAGCTCCTACAATGAGCAGTTCTTC. Protein sequence: CATSDLDESSYNEQFF.

The chain carries TRBV20-1 and TRBJ2-7; D remains ambiguous. This CDR3 is built from 13 residues. Per the germline V gene, CDR1 is DFQATT and CDR2 is SNEGSKA (reference sequence). The ends were cut back, 5 bases at V and 1 base at J, with 12 bases in the middle. CDR3 amino acids: CSASGPLSYEQYF. The CDR3 DNA reads as TGCAGTGCTTCGGGCCCGCTTTCCTACGAGCAGTACTTC.

The gene calls are TRBV11-2 and TRBJ1-1; D not certain. The CDR3 runs to 11 residues. V lost 5 bases and J 11 bases, leaving 12 bases between the germline ends. Germline lookup yields CDR1 SGHAT and CDR2 FQNNGV. As DNA, the CDR3 is TGTGCCAGCAGCGCGTCCCGGGTGGCTTTCTTT. This sequence encodes CASSASRVAFF.

The chain has TRBV20-1 and TRBJ1-1; possibly TRBD1 for D (5 bases). V gave up 2 bases and J gave up 0 bases, with 13 bases separating them. From germline, CDR1 is DFQATT and CDR2 SNEGSKA (reference sequence). The CDR3 extends over 15 amino acids. Written as DNA, the CDR3 is TGCAGTGCTAGATCCGGGGCGAACATGAACACTGAAGCTTTCTTT. Translation gives CSARSGANMNTEAFF.

This clonotype was detected only a few times. J is TRBJ1-5 and V is TRBV27, with D perhaps TRBD1 (5 bases). V lost 2 bases and J lost 6, with 11 bases in between. The CDR3 sequence is 14 residues long. The V gene's germline CDR1 is MNHEY and CDR2 SMNVEV (reference sequence). The CDR3 sequence: CASSLIRGTQPQHF. The DNA of the CDR3 is TGTGCCAGCAGTTTAATTAGGGGCACTCAGCCCCAGCATTTT.

Turning to this clonotype: A read error may account for a junction end that differs from germline. The genes are TRBV3-1 and TRBJ1-1, with D perhaps TRBD1 (5 bases). This CDR3 spans 14 amino acids. Germline loops: CDR1 LGHDT, CDR2 YNNKEL (reference sequence). CDR3 nucleotides: TGTGCCTGCAGAAGGGGACGGTGGAGTGATGAAGCTTTCTTT. Translated, it gives CACRRGRWSDEAFF.

This sequence joins TRBV7-2 and TRBJ1-1, with D uncertain. CDR1 is SGHTA, CDR2 FQGNSA, per germline. V lost 3 bases and J lost 0, with 8 bases in between. The CDR3 is made up of 14 amino acids. CDR3 nucleotide sequence: TGTGCCAGCAGCTTCCACAGCATGAACACTGAAGCTTTCTTT. Protein sequence: CASSFHSMNTEAFF. The full variable domain, with the rest looked up from reference TRBV7-2 and TRBJ1-1, is GAGVSQSPSNKVTEKGKDVELRCDPISGHTALYWYRQSLGQGLEFLIYFQGNSAPDKSGLPSDRFSAERTGGSVSTLTIQRTQQEDSAVYLCASSFHSMNTEAFFGQGTRLTVV.

There are many counts of this clonotype. The chain combines TRBV12-3 or TRBV12-4 with TRBJ2-7, with D unclear. Trimming left V 6 bases short and J 3 bases short, with 12 bases between. The CDR3 has 13 residues. As DNA, the CDR3 is TGTGCCAGCAGGCTTTCAGGAGACTACGAGCAGTACTTC. The encoded protein is CASRLSGDYEQYF.

V and J are TRBV18 and TRBJ1-1; D gene unclear. Trimming took off 1 base at V and 11 bases at J, with 14 bases between the two ends. The CDR3 covers 13 residues. Germline V CDR1 and CDR2: KGHSH, LQKENI. The CDR3 region is CASSPLSSGGAFF. In DNA form, the CDR3 reads TGTGCCAGCTCACCACTCAGCAGCGGTGGGGCTTTCTTT.

This clonotype was counted a few times. V is TRBV24-1 and J is TRBJ2-1; the D gene is possibly TRBD2 (6 bases). V lost 9 bases, J lost 3 bases, and 11 bases lay in between. The CDR3 is made up of 13 amino acids. Germline CDR1 reads KGHDR; CDR2 reads SFDVKD. The CDR3 nucleotides are TGTGCCACCGGGGACTGGAACTACAATGAGCAGTTCTTC. Its translation: CATGDWNYNEQFF.

The rearrangement uses TRBV2 and TRBJ1-5; no definite D call. Trimming stripped 8 bases from V and 0 bases from J, with 8 bases between. Germline-derived CDR1 and CDR2 are SNHLY and FYNNEI. The CDR3 extends over 13 amino acids. CDR3 nucleotides: TGTGCCAGCCAAGATAATAGCAATCAGCCCCAGCATTTT. As protein: CASQDNSNQPQHF.

This clonotype has more than one count but fewer than ten. V gene TRBV10-3 combines with J gene TRBJ2-1; the D is unclear. This CDR3 is built from 15 residues. V dropped 6 bases and J dropped 4 bases, with 16 bases sitting between them. Germline CDR1 reads ENHRY; CDR2 reads SYGVKD. The CDR3 spells CAIRAVSGLYNEQFF. The CDR3 DNA reads as TGTGCCATCAGGGCCGTAAGTGGGCTTTACAATGAGCAGTTCTTC.

The gene calls are TRBV5-1 and TRBJ1-1; 8 bases map to TRBD1. J was trimmed by 4 bases and V by 0 bases; bases with no gene match: 11. The CDR3 spans 17 residues. Germline assignment: CDR1 SGHRS and CDR2 YFSETQ. The DNA of the CDR3 is TGCGCCAGCAGCTTGGACGAGACAGGGGCCGGCCCCACTGAAGCTTTCTTT. Protein: CASSLDETGAGPTEAFF.

This chain links TRBV20-1 with TRBJ2-7; D is possibly TRBD2 (5 bases). CDR1 DFQATT and CDR2 SNEGSKA come from the germline V gene (reference sequence). The V gene lost 0 bases and the J gene lost 3 bases, with 12 bases spanning the gap. This CDR3 has 14 residues. The CDR3 region is CSARDGGSSYEQYF. The CDR3 nucleotides are TGCAGTGCTAGAGATGGTGGGAGTAGCTACGAGCAGTACTTC.

To note about this clonotype: Sequence at one end of the junction differs from germline and may be a read error. The chain links TRBV7-9 to TRBJ1-1; the D gene is possibly TRBD1 (5 bases). The CDR3 is 12 amino acids. The germline gives CDR1 SEHNR, CDR2 FQNEAQ (reference sequence). The CDR3 here is CASSLVGTEGFF. Written as DNA, the CDR3 is TGTGCCAGCAGCTTAGTCGGGACTGAAGGTTTCTTT.